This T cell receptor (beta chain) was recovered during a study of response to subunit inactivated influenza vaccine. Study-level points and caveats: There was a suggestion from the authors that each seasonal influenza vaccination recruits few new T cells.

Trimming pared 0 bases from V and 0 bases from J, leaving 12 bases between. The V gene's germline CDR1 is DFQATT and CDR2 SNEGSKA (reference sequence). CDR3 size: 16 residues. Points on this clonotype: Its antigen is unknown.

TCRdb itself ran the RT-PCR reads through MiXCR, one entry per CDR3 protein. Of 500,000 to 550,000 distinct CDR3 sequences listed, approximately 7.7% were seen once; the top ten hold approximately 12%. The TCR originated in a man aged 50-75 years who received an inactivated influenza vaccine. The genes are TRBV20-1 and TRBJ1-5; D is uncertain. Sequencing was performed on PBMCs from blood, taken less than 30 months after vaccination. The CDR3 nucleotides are TGCAGTGCTAGAGATCAAGAGGATTATAGCAATCAGCCCCAGCATTTT. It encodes CSARDQEDYSNQPQHF.